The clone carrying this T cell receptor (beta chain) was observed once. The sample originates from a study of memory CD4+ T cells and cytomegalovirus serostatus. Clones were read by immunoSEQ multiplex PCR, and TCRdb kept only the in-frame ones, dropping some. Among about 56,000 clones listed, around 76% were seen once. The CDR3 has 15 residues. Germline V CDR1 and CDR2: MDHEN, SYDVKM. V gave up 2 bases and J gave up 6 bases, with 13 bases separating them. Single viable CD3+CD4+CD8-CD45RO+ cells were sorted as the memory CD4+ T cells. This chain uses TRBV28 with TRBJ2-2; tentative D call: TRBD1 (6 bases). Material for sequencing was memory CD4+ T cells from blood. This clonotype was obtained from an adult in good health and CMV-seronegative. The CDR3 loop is CASSLTGRRAGELFF. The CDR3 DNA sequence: TGTGCCAGCAGTTTAACAGGGAGAAGGGCCGGGGAGCTGTTTTTT.